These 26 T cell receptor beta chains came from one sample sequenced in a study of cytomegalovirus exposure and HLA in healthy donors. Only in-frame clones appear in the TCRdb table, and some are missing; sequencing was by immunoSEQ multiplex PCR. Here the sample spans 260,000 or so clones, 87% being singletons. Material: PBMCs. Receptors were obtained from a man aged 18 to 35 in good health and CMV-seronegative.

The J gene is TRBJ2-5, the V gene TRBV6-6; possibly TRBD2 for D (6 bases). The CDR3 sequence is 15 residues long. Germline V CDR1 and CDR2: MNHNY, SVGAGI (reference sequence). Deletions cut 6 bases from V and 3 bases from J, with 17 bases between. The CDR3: CASSKDYSGKETQYF. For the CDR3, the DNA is TGTGCCAGCAGCAAGGACTATTCGGGCAAAGAGACCCAGTACTTC.

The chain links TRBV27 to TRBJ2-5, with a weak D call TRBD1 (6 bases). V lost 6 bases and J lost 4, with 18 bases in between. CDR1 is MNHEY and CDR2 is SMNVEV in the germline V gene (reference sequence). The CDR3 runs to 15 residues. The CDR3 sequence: CASRGVTGYRETQYF. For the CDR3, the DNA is TGTGCCAGCAGGGGAGTCACAGGGTATCGAGAGACCCAGTACTTC.

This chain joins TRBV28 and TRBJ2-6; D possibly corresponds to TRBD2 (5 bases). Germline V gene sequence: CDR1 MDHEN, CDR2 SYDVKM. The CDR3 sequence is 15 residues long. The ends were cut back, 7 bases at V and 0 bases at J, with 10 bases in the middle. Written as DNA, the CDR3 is TGTGCCAGCAAAGGGAGCGGCTCTGGGGCCAACGTCCTGACTTTC. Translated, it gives CASKGSGSGANVLTF.

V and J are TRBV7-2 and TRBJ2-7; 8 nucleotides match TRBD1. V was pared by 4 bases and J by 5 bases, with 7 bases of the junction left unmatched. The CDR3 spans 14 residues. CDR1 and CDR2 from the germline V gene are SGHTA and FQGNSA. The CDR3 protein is CASSSRGQAHEQYF. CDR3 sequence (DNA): TGTGCCAGCAGCTCCCGGGGACAGGCCCACGAGCAGTACTTC.

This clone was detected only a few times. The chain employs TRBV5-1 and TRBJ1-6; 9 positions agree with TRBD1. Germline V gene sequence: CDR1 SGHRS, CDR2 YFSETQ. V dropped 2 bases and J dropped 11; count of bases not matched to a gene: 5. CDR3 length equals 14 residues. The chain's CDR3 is CASSFRDREAPLHF. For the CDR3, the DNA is TGCGCCAGCAGCTTCCGGGACAGGGAGGCACCCCTCCACTTT.

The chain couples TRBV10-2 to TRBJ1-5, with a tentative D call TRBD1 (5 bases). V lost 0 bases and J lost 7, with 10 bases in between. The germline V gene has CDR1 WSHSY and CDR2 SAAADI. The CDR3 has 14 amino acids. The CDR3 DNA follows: TGCGCCAGCAGTGAGTCGACAGAGTGGCAGCCCCAGCATTTT. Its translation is CASSESTEWQPQHF.

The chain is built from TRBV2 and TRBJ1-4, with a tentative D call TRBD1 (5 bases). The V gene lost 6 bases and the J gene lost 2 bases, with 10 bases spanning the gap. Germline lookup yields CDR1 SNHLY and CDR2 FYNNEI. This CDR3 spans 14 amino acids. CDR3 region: CASSGGDTNEKLFF. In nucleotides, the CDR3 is TGTGCCAGCAGCGGGGGAGACACTAATGAAAAACTGTTTTTT.

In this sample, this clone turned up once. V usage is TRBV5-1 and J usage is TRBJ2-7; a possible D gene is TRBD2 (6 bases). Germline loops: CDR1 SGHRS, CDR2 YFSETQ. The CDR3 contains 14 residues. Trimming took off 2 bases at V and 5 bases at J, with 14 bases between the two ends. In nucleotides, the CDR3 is TGCGCCAGCAGCTTCGGGCTAGCGAGTGACGAGCAGTACTTC. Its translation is CASSFGLASDEQYF.

Here the CDR3 reads CASSVGVADTDTQYF. DNA of the CDR3: TGTGCCAGCAGCGTAGGAGTAGCGGACACAGATACGCAGTATTTT. The chain carries TRBV9 and TRBJ2-3; perhaps TRBD2 as D (6 bases). CDR3 length: 15 amino acids. V was shortened by 0 bases and J by 2 bases, with 10 bases between the two germline ends. Germline V gene sequence: CDR1 SGDLS, CDR2 YYNGEE.

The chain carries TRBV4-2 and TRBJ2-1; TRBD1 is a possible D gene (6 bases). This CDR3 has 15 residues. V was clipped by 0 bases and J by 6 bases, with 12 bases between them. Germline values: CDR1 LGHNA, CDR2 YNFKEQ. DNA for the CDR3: TGTGCCAGCAGCCAAGATCCAGGGGCGGTCAATGAGCAGTTCTTC. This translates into CASSQDPGAVNEQFF.

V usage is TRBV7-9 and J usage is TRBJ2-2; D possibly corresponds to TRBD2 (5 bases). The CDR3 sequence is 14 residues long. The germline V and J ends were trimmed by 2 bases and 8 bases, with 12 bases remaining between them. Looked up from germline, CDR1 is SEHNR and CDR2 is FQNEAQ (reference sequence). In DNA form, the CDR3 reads TGTGCCAGCAGCTTACTCGATCGGGGTGGGGAGCTGTTTTTT. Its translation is CASSLLDRGGELFF.

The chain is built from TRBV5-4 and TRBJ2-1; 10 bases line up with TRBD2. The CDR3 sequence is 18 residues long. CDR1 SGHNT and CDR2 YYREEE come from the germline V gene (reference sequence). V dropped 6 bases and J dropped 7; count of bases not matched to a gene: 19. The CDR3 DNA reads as TGTGCCAGCACCCGGGACAGCCTATCTAGCGGGAGCTTGAATGAGCAGTTCTTC. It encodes CASTRDSLSSGSLNEQFF.

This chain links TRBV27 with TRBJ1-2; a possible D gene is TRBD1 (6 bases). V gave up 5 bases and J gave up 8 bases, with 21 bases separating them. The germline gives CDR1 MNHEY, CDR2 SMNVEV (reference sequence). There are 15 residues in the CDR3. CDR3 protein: CASSPFDGGAEGYTF. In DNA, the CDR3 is TGTGCCAGCAGTCCCTTTGACGGGGGGGCTGAAGGCTACACCTTC.

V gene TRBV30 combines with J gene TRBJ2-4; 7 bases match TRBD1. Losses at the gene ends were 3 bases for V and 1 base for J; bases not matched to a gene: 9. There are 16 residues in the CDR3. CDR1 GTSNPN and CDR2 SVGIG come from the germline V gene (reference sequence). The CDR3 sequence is CAWSRRQGAAKNIQYF. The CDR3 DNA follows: TGTGCCTGGAGCCGAAGACAGGGAGCGGCCAAAAACATTCAGTACTTC.

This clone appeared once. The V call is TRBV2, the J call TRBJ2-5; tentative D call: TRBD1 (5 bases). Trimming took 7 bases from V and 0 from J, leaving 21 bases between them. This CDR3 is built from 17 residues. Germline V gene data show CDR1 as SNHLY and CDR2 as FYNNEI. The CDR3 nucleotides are TGTGCCAGCACGGGCGGTGGCACAGGAGTTTACCAAGAGACCCAGTACTTC. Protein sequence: CASTGGGTGVYQETQYF. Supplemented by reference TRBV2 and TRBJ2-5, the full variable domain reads EPEVTQTPSHQVTQMGQEVILRCVPISNHLYFYWYRQILGQKVEFLVSFYNNEISEKSEIFDDQFSVERPDGSNFTLKIRSTKLEDSAMYFCASTGGGTGVYQETQYFGPGTRLLVL.

CDR3: CASAGQGAGETQYF. CDR3 DNA: TGTGCCAGCGCGGGACAGGGGGCGGGTGAGACCCAGTACTTC. The genes are TRBV7-2 and TRBJ2-5, with 12 bases aligning to TRBD1. V lost 8 bases to trimming and J lost 5 bases; unmatched junction nucleotides: 6. Germline-derived CDR1 and CDR2 are SGHTA and FQGNSA. CDR3 length: 14 residues.

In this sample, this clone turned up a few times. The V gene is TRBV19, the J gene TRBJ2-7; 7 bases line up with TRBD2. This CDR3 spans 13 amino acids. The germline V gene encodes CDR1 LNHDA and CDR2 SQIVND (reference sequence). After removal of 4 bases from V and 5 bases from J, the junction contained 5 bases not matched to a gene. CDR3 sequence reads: CASSKVSGDEQYF. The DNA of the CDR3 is TGTGCCAGTAGTAAGGTGAGCGGGGACGAGCAGTACTTC.

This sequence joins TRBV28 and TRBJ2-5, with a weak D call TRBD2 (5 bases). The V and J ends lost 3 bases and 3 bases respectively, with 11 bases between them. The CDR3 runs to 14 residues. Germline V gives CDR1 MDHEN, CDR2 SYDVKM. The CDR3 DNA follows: TGTGCCAGCAGTTTGTCTAGCAGCAAAGAGACCCAGTACTTC. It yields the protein CASSLSSSKETQYF. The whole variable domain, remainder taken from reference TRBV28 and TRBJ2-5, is DVKVTQSSRYLVKRTGEKVFLECVQDMDHENMFWYRQDPGLGLRLIYFSYDVKMKEKGDIPEGYSVSREKKERFSLILESASTNQTSMYLCASSLSSSKETQYFGPGTRLLVL.

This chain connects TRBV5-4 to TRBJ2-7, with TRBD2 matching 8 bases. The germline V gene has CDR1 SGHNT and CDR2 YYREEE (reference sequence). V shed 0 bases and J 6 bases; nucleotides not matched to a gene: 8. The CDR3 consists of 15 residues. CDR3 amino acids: CASSLGGAGGFEQYF. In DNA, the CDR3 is TGTGCCAGCAGCTTGGGCGGCGCGGGAGGTTTCGAGCAGTACTTC.

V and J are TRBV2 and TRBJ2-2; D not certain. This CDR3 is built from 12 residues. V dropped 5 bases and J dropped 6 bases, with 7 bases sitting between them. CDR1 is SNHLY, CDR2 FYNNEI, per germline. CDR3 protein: CASSQNAGELFF. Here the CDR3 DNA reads TGTGCCAGCAGTCAAAATGCCGGGGAGCTGTTTTTT. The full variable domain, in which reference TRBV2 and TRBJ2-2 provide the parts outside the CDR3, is EPEVTQTPSHQVTQMGQEVILRCVPISNHLYFYWYRQILGQKVEFLVSFYNNEISEKSEIFDDQFSVERPDGSNFTLKIRSTKLEDSAMYFCASSQNAGELFFGEGSRLTVL.

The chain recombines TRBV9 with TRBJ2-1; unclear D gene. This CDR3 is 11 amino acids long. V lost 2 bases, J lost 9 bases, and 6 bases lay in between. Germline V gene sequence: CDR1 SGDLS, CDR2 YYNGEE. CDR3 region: CASSVSSEQFF. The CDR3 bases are TGTGCCAGCAGCGTTTCTAGTGAGCAGTTCTTC.

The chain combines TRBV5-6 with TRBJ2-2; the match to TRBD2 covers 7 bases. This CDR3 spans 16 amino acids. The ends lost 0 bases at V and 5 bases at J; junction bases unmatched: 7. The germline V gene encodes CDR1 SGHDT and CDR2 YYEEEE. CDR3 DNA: TGTGCCAGCAGCTTGGTGCTAGCGGATCCAACCGGGGAGCTGTTTTTT. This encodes CASSLVLADPTGELFF. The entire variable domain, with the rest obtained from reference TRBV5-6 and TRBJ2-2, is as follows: DAGVTQSPTHLIKTRGQQVTLRCSPKSGHDTVSWYQQALGQGPQFIFQYYEEEERQRGNFPDRFSGHQFPNYSSELNVNALLLGDSALYLCASSLVLADPTGELFFGEGSRLTVL.

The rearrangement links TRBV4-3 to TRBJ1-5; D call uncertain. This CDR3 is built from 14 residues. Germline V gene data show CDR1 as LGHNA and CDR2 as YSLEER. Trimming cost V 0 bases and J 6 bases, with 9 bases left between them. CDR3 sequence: CASSQDPGSQPQHF. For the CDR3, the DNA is TGCGCCAGCAGCCAAGACCCAGGAAGTCAGCCCCAGCATTTT.

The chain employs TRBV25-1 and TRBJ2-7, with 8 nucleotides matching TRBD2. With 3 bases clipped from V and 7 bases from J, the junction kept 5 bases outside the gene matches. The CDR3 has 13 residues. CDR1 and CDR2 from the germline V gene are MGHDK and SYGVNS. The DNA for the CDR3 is TGTGCCAGCAGTGAGGTCGGGGGGGTAGAGCAGTACTTC. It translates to CASSEVGGVEQYF.

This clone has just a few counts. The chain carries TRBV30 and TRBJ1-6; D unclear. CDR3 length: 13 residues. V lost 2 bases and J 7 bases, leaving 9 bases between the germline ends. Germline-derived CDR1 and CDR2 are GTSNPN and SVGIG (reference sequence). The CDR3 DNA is TGTGCCTGGAGTCTCGAGTGGAATTCACCCCTCCACTTT. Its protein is CAWSLEWNSPLHF.

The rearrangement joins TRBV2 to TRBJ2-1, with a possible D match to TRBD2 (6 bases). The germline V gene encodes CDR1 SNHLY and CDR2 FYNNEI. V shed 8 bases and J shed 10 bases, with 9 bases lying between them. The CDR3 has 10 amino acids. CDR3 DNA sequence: TGTGCCAGCGGCGGGACGGAGCAGTTCTTC. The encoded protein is CASGGTEQFF.